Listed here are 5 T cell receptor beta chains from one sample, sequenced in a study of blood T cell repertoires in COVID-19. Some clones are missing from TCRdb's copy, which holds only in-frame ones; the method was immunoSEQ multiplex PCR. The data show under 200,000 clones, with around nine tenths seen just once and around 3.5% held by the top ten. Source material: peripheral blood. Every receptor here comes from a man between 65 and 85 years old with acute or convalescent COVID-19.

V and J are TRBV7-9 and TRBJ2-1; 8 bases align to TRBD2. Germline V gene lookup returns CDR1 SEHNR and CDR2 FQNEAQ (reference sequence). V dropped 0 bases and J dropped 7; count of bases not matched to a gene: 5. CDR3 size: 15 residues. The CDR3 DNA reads TGTGCCAGCAGCTTAGCGGCGGGGGGCTTGAATGAGCAGTTCTTC. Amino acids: CASSLAAGGLNEQFF.

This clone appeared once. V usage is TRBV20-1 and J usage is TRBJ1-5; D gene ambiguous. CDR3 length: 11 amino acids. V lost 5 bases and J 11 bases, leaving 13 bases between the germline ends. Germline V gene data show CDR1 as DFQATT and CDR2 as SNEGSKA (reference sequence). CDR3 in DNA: TGCAGTGCTGGAGGCACGCAGACCCAGCATTTT. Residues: CSAGGTQTQHF.

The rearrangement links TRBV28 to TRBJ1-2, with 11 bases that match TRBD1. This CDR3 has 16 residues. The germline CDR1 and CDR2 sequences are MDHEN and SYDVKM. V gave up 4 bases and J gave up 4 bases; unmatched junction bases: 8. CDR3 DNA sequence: TGTGCCAGCAGTTCCGCCGGGACAGGGGGGATCTATGGCTACACCTTC. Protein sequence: CASSSAGTGGIYGYTF.

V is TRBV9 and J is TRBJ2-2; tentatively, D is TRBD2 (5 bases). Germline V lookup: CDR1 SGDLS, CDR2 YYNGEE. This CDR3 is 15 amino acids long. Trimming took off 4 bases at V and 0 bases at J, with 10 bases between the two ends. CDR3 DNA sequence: TGTGCCAGCAGCACTCGGACTCCGAACACCGGGGAGCTGTTTTTT. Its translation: CASSTRTPNTGELFF.

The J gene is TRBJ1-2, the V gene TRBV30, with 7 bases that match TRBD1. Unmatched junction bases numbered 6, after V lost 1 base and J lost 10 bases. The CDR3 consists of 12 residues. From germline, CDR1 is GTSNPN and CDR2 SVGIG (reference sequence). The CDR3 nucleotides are TGTGCCTGGAGTGCCTACAGGGGCCCCTACACCTTC. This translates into CAWSAYRGPYTF.